The 2 T cell receptor beta chains in this list originate from one sample, sequenced in a study of blood T cell repertoires in COVID-19. Clones were read by immunoSEQ multiplex PCR, and TCRdb kept only the in-frame ones, dropping some. The sample contains about 280,000 clones, approximately 80% of which appear only once. The sample consisted of PBMCs or T cells enriched from blood (not recorded which). The receptors originated from a man in his forties who had been exposed to COVID-19.

This clone was detected only a few times. This chain joins TRBV19 and TRBJ1-1; the match to TRBD1 covers 10 bases. CDR3 size: 18 residues. Germline V gene data show CDR1 as LNHDA and CDR2 as SQIVND (reference sequence). J gave up 1 base and V 4 bases, and 12 bases lay outside the gene matches. The CDR3 coding sequence is TGTGCCAGTAGTAAAGCGGGACAGGGGAGCAGTTGGAACACTGAAGCTTTCTTT. Residues: CASSKAGQGSSWNTEAFF.

J is TRBJ2-7 and V is TRBV3-1 (or the pseudogene TRBV3-2); D perhaps matches TRBD1 (6 bases). V shed 0 bases and J shed 3 bases, with 12 bases lying between them. Germline CDR1 and CDR2: LGHDT and YNNKEL (reference sequence). The length of the CDR3 is 15 residues. The CDR3: CASSQDGQGNYEQYF. In DNA form, the CDR3 reads TGTGCCAGCAGCCAAGACGGTCAGGGGAACTACGAGCAGTACTTC.